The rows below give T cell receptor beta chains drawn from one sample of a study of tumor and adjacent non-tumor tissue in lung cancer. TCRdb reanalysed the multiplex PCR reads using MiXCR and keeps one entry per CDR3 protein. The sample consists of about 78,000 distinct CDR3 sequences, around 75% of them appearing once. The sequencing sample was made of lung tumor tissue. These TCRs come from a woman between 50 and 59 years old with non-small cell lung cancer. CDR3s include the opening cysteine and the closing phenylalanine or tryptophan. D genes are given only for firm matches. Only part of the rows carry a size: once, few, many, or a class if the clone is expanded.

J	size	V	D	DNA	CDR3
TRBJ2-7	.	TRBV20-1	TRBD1	TGCAGTGCTGGAGATAATCCTGGCGACAGGGCAATTGAGCAGTACTTC	CSAGDNPGDRAIEQYF
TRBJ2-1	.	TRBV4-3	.	TGCGCCAGCATCCAAGAACTAGTCATCAACAATGAGCAGTTCTTC	CASIQELVINNEQFF
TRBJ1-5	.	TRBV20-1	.	TGTAGTGCTACCCCTGAGGGGAATGGACCAGATACGCAGCATTTT	CSATPEGNGPDTQHF
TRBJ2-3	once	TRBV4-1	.	TGCGCCAGCAGCCAAGAAGGGGGGGGGTCAGGGTTTGGTCCGCAAAATTTT	CASSQEGGGSGFGPQNF
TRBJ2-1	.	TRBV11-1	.	TGTGCCAGCATCTTAGGTCAGGACAGTTCCTTCTACGAGCAGTTCTTC	CASILGQDSSFYEQFF
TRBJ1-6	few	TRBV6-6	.	TGTGTCAGCAGTTACTCGATCCAATCCTCGGGCCGCTATAATTCACCCCTCCACTTT	CVSSYSIQSSGRYNSPLHF
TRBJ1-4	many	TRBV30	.	TGTGCCTGGAGTGCGGCAACCACTAATGAAAAACTGTTTTTT	CAWSAATTNEKLFF
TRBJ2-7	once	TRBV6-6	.	TGTGCCAGCTTTTACGGGACCCTTTACGAGCAGTACTTC	CASFYGTLYEQYF
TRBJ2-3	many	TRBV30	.	TGTGCCTGGAGTGTACCGGGCACAGATACGCAGTATTTT	CAWSVPGTDTQYF
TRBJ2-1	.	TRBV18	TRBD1	TGTGCCAGCTCACCATCGGGGACAGGGGGAGATGAGCAGTTCTTC	CASSPSGTGGDEQFF
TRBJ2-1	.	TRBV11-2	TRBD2	TGTGCCAGCAGCATTATAGCGGGAGGAGATAATGGGCAGTTCTTC	CASSIIAGGDNGQFF
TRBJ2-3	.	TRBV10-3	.	TGTACCACGAACCCTACGACAGGCACAGATACGCAGTTTTTT	CTTNPTTGTDTQFF
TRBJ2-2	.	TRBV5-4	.	TGTGCCAGCAGCTTGCGGGACGGGGAGATGTTTTTT	CASSLRDGEMFF
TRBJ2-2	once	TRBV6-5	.	TGTGCCAGCAGCTGGGACTTTAACACCGGGGTGCTCTTCTTT	CASSWDFNTGVLFF
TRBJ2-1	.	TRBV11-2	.	TGTGCCAGCAGCTTTAGGATCGGCATGGGCGCTGAGCAGTTCTTC	CASSFRIGMGAEQFF
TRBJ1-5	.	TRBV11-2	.	TGTGTCAACAGCCTGCGTCCCGATCAGCCCCAGCATTTT	CVNSLRPDQPQHF
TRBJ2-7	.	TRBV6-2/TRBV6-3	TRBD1	TGTGCCAGCAGTTACCCGAGGACAGGGCTCGGCTACGAACAGTACTTC	CASSYPRTGLGYEQYF
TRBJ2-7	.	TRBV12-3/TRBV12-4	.	TGTGCCACGAGTTTTTCGACAGGTCTGGTGGAGCAGTACTTC	CATSFSTGLVEQYF
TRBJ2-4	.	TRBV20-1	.	TGCTCTATAAGGGCCAAAAACGTTCATTACTTC	CSIRAKNVHYF
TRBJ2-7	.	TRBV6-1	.	TGTGCCAGCTCAGGGGACTACCACGAGCAGTACTTC	CASSGDYHEQYF
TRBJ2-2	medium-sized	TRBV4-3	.	TGCGCCAGCAGCCAAGAACGAAGTGTAGGCACCGGGGAGCTGTTTTTT	CASSQERSVGTGELFF
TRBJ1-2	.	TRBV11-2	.	TGTGCCAGGAGCTTAACAAGCACTAACTATGACTACACCTTC	CARSLTSTNYDYTF
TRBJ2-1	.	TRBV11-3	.	TGTGCCAGCAGCTCCCGGAGCTGGAGTTCCTACAATAAACAGTTCTTT	CASSSRSWSSYNKQFF
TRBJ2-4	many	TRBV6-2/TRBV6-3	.	TGTGCCAGCAGTCTCAACGCGGGGGCCAAAAACATTCAGTACTTC	CASSLNAGAKNIQYF
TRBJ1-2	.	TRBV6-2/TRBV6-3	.	TGTGTCAGCATTCCCCCCGGAGGGGATTGCTACACCTTC	CVSIPPGGDCYTF
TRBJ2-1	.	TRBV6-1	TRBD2	TGTGCCAGCGGGACTATCGGATACAATGAGCAGTTCTTC	CASGTIGYNEQFF
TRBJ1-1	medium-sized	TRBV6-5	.	TGTGCCAGCACTCATGGAGTTACTAACACTGAAGCTTTCTTT	CASTHGVTNTEAFF
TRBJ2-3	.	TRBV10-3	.	TGTGCCATCAGTTGGGGCGATATCCAGTATTTT	CAISWGDIQYF
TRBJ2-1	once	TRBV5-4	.	TGTGCCAGCAGCTTGTATAGCACTGACTACAATGAGCGGTTCTTC	CASSLYSTDYNERFF
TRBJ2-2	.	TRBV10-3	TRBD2	TGTGCCATCAGTGAGTCGATGGGAGGGAGGACCGCCATCGGGGAGCTGTTTTTT	CAISESMGGRTAIGELFF
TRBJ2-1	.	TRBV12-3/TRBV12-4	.	TGTGCCAGCGGTCTATCTGCCGGCAATGAGCAGTTCTTC	CASGLSAGNEQFF
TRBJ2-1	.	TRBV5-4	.	TGTGCCAACAGCCCCGCTAGCTGGAGTTTCAATGAGCTGTCCTTC	CANSPASWSFNELSF
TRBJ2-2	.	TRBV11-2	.	TGTGCCAGCAGCCGAAGGACGGCCAGCGAAGGGTCCTGGGAGCTGTTTTTT	CASSRRTASEGSWELFF
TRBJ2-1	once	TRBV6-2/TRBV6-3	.	TGTGCCAGAAGTTATGGGCGGCCAAGTAAGCAGTTCTTC	CARSYGRPSKQFF
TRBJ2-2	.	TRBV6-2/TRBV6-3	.	TGTGTCAGCAATTACCGGCCAAACACCGGGGAGCTATTTTTT	CVSNYRPNTGELFF
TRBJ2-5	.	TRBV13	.	TGTGCCAGCAGCTTAAGGCCGGCGCCACAGGAGACCCAGTACTTC	CASSLRPAPQETQYF
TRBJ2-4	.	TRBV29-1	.	TGCAGCGTGCTGCTGGGGTTGGGGATTGATAACATTCAGTACTTC	CSVLLGLGIDNIQYF
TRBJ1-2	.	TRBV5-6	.	TGTGCCAGCAGCTTGGACACCAACTATGGCTACATCTTC	CASSLDTNYGYIF
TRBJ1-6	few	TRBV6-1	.	TGTGCCAGCAGTGGATCTAATCTACCCCTCCACTTT	CASSGSNLPLHF
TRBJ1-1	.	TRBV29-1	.	TGCAGCGGCAAGAGGTGGTTGGGTGAAGCTTTCTTT	CSGKRWLGEAFF
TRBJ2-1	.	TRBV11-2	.	TGTGCCAACAGCTCCACTAGGGATGAGCACTATTTC	CANSSTRDEHYF
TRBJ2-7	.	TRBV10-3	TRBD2	TGTGCCATCAGTGAGTATAGCGGGAGTTCCTACGAGCGGTACTTC	CAISEYSGSSYERYF